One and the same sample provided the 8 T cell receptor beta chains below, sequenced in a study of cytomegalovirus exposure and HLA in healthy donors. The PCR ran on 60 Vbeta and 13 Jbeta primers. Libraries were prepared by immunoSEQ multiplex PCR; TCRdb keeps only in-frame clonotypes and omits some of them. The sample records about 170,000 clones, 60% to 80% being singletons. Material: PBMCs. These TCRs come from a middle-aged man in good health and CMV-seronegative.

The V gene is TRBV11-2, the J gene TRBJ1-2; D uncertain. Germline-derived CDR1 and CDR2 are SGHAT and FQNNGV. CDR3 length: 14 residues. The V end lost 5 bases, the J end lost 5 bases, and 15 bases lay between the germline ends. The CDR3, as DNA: TGTGCCAGCAGCCTCAGTCGTTCCCCTTATGGCTACACCTTC. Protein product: CASSLSRSPYGYTF.

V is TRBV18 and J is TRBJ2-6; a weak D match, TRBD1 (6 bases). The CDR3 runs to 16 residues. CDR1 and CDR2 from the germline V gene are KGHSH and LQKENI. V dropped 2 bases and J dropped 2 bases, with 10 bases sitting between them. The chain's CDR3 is CASSPISGAGANVLTF. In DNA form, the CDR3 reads TGTGCCAGCTCACCAATATCAGGGGCTGGGGCCAACGTCCTGACTTTC.

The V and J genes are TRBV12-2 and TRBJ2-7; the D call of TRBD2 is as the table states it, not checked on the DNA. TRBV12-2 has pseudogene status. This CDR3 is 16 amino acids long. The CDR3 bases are TGTGCAAGTCGCTTAGTTCATTTAGCGGTCTCCTACGAGCAGTACTTC. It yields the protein CASRLVHLAVSYEQYF.

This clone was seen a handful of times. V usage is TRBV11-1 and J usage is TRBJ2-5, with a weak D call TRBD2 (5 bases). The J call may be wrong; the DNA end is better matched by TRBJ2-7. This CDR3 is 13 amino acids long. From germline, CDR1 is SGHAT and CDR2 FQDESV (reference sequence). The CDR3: CASTTDGGYEQYF. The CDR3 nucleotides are TGTGCCAGCACTACCGACGGCGGGTACGAGCAGTACTTC.

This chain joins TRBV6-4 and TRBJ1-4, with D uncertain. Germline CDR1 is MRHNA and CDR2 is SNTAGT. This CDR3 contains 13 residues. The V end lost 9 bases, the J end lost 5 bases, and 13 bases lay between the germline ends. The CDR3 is CARLAGKNEKLFF. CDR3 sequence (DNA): TGTGCCAGACTGGCGGGGAAAAATGAAAAACTGTTTTTT.

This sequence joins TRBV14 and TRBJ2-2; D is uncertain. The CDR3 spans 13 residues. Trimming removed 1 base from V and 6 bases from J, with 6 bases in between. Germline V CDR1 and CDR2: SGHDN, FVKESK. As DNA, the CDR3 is TGTGCCAGCAGCCAAGTCTCAGCCGGGGAGCTGTTTTTT. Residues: CASSQVSAGELFF. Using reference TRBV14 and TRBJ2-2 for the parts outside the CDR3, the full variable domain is EAGVTQFPSHSVIEKGQTVTLRCDPISGHDNLYWYRRVMGKEIKFLLHFVKESKQDESGMPNNRFLAERTGGTYSTLKVQPAELEDSGVYFCASSQVSAGELFFGEGSRLTVL.

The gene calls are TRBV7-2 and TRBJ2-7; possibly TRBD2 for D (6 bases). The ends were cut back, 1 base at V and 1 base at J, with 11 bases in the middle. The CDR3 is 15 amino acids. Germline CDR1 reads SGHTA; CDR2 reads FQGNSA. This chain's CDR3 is CASSLDSGRSYEQYF. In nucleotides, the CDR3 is TGTGCCAGCAGCTTAGATTCCGGGAGATCCTACGAGCAGTACTTC.

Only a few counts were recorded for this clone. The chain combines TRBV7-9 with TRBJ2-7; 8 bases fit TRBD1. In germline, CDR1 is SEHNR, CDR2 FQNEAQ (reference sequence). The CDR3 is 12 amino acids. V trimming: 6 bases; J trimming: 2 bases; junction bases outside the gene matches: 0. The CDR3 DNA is TGTGCCAGCAGGGGACAGGCCTACGAGCAGTACTTC. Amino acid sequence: CASRGQAYEQYF.